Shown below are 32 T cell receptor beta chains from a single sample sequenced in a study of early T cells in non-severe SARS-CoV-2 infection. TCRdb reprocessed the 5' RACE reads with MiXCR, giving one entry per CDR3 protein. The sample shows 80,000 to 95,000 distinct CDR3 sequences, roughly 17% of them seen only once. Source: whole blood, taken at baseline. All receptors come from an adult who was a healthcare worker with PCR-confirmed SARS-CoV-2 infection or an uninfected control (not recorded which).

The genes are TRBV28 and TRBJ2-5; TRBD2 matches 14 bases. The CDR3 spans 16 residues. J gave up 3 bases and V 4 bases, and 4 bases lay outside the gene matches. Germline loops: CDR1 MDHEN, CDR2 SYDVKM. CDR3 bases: TGTGCCAGCAGTTCCCCGGGACTAGCGGGAGAAGAGACCCAGTACTTC. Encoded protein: CASSSPGLAGEETQYF.

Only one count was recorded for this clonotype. The DNA for the CDR3 is TGCGCCAGCAGCCAAGATGGTACACGGGGGGCCAACGTCCTGACTTTC. As protein: CASSQDGTRGANVLTF. The chain has TRBV4-3 and TRBJ2-6; no firm D call. The CDR3 has 16 amino acids. With 0 bases removed from V and 4 bases from J, the gap between germline ends came to 10 bases. CDR1 LGHNA and CDR2 YSLEER come from the germline V gene.

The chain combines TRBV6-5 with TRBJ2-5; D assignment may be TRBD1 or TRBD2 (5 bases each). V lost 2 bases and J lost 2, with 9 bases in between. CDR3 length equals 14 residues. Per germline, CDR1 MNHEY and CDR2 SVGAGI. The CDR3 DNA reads TGTGCCAGCAGTTACGGGGGACGGCAAGAGACCCAGTACTTC. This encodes CASSYGGRQETQYF.

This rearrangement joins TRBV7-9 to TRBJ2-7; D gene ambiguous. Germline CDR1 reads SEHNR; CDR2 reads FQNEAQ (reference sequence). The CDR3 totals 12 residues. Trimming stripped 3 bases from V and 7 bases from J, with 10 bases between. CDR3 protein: CASSLDVWEQYF. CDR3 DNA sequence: TGTGCCAGCAGCTTGGATGTCTGGGAGCAGTACTTC.

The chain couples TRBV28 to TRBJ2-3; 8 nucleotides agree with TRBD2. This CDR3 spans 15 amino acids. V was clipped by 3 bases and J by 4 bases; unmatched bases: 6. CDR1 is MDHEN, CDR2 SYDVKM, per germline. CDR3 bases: TGTGCCAGCAGTTTTATTCCGGGAGGGGCAGATACGCAGTATTTT. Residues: CASSFIPGGADTQYF.

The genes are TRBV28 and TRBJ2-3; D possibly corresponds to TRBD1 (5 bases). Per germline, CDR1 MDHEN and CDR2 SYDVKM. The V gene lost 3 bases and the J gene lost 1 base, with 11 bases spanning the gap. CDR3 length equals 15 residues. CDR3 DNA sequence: TGTGCCAGCAGTTTTAGGGGCAGGGGCACAGATACGCAGTATTTT. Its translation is CASSFRGRGTDTQYF.

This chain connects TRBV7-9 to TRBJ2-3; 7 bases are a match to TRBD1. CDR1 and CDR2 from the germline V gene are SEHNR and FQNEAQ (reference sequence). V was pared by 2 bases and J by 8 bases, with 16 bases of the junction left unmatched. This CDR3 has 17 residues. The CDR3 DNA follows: TGTGCCAGCAGCTTAACCCTCGACAGGGTGGCAGGGGGTACGCAGTATTTT. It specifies CASSLTLDRVAGGTQYF.

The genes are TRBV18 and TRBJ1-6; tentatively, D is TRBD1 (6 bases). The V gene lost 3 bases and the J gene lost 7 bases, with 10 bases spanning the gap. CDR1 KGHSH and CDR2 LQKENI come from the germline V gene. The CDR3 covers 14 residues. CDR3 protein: CASSPGHENSPLHF. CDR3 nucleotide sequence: TGTGCCAGCTCACCGGGACATGAGAATTCACCCCTCCACTTT.

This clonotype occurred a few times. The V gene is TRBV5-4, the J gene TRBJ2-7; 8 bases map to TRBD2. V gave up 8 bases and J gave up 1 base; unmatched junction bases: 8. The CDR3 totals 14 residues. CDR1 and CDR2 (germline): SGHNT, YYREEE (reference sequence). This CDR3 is CASASSGLSYEQYF. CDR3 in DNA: TGTGCCAGTGCATCTAGCGGGCTGTCCTACGAGCAGTACTTC.

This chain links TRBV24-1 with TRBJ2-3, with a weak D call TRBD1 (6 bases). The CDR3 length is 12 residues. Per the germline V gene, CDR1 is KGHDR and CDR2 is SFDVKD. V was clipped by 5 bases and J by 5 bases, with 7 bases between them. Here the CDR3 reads CATSGRGDTQYF. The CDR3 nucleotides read TGTGCCACCAGTGGCAGGGGAGATACGCAGTATTTT.

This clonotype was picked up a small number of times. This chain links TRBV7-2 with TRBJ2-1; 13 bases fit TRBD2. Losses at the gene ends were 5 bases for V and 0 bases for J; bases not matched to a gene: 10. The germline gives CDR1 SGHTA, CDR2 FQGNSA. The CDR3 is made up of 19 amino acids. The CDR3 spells CASSQGLAGASISYNEQFF. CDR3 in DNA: TGTGCCAGCAGCCAAGGACTAGCGGGAGCCTCCATCTCCTACAATGAGCAGTTCTTC. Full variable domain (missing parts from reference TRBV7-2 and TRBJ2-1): GAGVSQSPSNKVTEKGKDVELRCDPISGHTALYWYRQSLGQGLEFLIYFQGNSAPDKSGLPSDRFSAERTGGSVSTLTIQRTQQEDSAVYLCASSQGLAGASISYNEQFFGPGTRLTVL.

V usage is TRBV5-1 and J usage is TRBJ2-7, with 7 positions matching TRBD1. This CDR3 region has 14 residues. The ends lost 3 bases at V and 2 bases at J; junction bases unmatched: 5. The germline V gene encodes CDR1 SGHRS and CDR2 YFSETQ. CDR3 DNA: TGCGCCAGCAGCTGGGACAGACAAACCTACGAGCAGTACTTC. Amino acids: CASSWDRQTYEQYF.

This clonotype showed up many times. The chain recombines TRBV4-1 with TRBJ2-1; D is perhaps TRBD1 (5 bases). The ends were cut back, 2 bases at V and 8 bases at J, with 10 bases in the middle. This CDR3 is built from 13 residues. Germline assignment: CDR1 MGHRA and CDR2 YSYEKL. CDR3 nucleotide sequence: TGCGCCAGCAGCCAACCCCAGGGCTATGAGCAGTTCTTC. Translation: CASSQPQGYEQFF.

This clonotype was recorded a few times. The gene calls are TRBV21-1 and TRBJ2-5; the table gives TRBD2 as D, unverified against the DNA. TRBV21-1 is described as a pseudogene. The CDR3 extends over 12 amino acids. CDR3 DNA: TGTGCCAGCAAAGGGCAGGAAGAGACCCAGTACTTC. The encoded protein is CASKGQEETQYF.

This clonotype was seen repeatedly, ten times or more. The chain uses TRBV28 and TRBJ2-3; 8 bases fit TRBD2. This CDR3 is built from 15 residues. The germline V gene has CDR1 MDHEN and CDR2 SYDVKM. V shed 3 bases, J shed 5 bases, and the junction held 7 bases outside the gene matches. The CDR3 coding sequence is TGTGCCAGCAGTTTCTTCAGCGGGAGTGGAGATACGCAGTATTTT. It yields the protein CASSFFSGSGDTQYF.

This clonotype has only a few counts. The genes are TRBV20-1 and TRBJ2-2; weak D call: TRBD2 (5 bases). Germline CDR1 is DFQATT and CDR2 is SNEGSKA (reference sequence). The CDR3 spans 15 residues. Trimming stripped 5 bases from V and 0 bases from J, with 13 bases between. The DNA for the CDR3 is TGCAGTGCTCCCAGGACTCAGACGAACACCGGGGAGCTGTTTTTT. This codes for CSAPRTQTNTGELFF.

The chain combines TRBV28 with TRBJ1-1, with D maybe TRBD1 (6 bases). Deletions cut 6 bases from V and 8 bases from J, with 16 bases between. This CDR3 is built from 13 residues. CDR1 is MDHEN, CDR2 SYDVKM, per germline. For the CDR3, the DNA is TGTGCCAGCAGCCGCCGGGACATCCGGGAAGCTTTCTTT. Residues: CASSRRDIREAFF. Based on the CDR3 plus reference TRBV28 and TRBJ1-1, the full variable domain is DVKVTQSSRYLVKRTGEKVFLECVQDMDHENMFWYRQDPGLGLRLIYFSYDVKMKEKGDIPEGYSVSREKKERFSLILESASTNQTSMYLCASSRRDIREAFFGQGTRLTVV.

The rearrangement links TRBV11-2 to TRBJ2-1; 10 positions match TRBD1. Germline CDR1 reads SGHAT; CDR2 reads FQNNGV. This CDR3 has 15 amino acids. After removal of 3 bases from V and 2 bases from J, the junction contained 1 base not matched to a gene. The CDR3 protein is CASSFGQGAYNEQFF. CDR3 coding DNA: TGTGCCAGCAGCTTTGGACAGGGGGCCTACAATGAGCAGTTCTTC.

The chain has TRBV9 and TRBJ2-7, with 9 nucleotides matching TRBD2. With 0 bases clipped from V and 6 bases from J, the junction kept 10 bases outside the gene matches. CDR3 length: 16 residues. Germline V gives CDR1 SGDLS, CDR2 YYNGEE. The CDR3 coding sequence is TGTGCCAGCAGCGTAGTTGGGGCGGGAGGGCCGAGCGAGCAGTACTTC. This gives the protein CASSVVGAGGPSEQYF. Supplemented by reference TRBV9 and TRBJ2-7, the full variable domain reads DSGVTQTPKHLITATGQRVTLRCSPRSGDLSVYWYQQSLDQGLQFLIQYYNGEERAKGNILERFSAQQFPDLHSELNLSSLELGDSALYFCASSVVGAGGPSEQYFGPGTRLTVT.

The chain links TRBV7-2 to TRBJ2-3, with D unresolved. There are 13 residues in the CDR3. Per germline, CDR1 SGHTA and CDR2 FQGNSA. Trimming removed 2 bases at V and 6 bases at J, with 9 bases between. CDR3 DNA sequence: TGTGCCAGCAGCTTAACGCCATCCGATACGCAGTATTTT. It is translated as CASSLTPSDTQYF.

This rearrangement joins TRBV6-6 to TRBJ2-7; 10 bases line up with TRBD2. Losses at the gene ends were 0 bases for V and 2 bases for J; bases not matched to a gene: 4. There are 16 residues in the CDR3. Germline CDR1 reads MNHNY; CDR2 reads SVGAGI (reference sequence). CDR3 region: CASSYSTSGAAYEQYF. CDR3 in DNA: TGTGCCAGCAGTTACTCTACTAGCGGGGCAGCCTACGAGCAGTACTTC.

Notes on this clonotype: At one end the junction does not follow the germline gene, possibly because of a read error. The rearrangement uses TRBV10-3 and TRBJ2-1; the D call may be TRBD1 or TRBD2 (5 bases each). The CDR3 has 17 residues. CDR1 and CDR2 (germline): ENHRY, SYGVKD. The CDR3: CAISGSPTGTPYDEQFF. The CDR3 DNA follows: TGTGCCATCAGTGGATCCCCTACTGGGACCCCCTACGATGAGCAGTTCTTC.

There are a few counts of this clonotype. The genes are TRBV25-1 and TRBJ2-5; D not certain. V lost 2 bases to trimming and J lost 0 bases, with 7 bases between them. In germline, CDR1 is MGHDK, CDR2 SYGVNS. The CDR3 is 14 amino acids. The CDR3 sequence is CASSETDYQETQYF. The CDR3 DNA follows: TGTGCCAGCAGTGAAACCGACTACCAAGAGACCCAGTACTTC.

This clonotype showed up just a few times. The CDR3 DNA reads TGCGCCAGCAGGTCAGGGTACGAGCAGTACTTC. Its translation: CASRSGYEQYF. The rearrangement joins TRBV4-1 to TRBJ2-7; D may be TRBD1 (5 bases). Deletions cut 6 bases from V and 4 bases from J, with 7 bases between. The CDR3 consists of 11 residues. Germline-derived CDR1 and CDR2 are MGHRA and YSYEKL.

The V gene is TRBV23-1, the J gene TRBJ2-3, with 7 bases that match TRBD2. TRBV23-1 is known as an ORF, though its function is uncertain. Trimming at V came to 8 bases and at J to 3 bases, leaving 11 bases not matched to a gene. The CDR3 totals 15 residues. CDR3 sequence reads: CASPTGAGRTDTQYF. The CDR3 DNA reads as TGCGCCAGCCCCACGGGAGCGGGGAGAACAGATACGCAGTATTTT.

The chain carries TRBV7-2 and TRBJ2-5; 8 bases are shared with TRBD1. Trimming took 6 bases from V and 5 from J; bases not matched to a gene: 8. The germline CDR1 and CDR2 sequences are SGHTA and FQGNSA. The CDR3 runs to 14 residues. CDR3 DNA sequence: TGTGCCAGCAGTCCGGACAGGGCGAGGGAGACCCAGTACTTC. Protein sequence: CASSPDRARETQYF.

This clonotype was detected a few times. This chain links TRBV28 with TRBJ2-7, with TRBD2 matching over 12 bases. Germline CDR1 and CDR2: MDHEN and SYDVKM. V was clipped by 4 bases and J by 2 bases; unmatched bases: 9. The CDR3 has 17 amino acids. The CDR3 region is CASSSDPGLAGTYEQYF. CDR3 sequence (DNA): TGTGCCAGCAGTTCCGATCCAGGACTAGCGGGAACCTACGAGCAGTACTTC.

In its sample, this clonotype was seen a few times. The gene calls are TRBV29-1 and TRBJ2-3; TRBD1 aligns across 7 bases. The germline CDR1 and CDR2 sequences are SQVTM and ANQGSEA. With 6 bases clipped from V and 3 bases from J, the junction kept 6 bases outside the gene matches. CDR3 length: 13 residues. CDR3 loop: CSVAGGSTDTQYF. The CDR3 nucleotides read TGCAGCGTGGCAGGGGGTTCGACAGATACGCAGTATTTT.

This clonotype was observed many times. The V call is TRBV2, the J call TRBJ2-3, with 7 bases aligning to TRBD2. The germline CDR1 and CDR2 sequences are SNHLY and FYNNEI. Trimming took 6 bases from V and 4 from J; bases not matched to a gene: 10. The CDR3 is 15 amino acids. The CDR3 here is CASSDSTRGADTQYF. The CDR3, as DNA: TGTGCCAGCAGCGATTCGACCCGGGGGGCAGATACGCAGTATTTT.

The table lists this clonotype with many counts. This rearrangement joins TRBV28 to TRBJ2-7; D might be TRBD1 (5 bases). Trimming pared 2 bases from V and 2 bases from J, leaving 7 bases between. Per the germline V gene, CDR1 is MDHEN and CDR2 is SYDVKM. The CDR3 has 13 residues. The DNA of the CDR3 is TGTGCCAGCAGTTTAGACAGTCCCTACGAGCAGTACTTC. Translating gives CASSLDSPYEQYF.

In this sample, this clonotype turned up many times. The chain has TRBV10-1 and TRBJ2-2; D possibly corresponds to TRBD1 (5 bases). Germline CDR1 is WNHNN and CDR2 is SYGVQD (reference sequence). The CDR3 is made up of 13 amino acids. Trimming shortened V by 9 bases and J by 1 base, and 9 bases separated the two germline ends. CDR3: CASQDMNTGELFF. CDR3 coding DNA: TGCGCCAGTCAGGACATGAACACCGGGGAGCTGTTTTTT.

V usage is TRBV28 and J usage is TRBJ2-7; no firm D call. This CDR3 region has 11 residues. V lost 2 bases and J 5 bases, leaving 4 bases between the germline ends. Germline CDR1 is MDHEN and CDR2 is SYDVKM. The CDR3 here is CASSLTNEQYF. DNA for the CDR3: TGTGCCAGCAGTTTAACAAACGAGCAGTACTTC. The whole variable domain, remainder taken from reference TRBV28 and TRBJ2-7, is DVKVTQSSRYLVKRTGEKVFLECVQDMDHENMFWYRQDPGLGLRLIYFSYDVKMKEKGDIPEGYSVSREKKERFSLILESASTNQTSMYLCASSLTNEQYFGPGTRLTVT.